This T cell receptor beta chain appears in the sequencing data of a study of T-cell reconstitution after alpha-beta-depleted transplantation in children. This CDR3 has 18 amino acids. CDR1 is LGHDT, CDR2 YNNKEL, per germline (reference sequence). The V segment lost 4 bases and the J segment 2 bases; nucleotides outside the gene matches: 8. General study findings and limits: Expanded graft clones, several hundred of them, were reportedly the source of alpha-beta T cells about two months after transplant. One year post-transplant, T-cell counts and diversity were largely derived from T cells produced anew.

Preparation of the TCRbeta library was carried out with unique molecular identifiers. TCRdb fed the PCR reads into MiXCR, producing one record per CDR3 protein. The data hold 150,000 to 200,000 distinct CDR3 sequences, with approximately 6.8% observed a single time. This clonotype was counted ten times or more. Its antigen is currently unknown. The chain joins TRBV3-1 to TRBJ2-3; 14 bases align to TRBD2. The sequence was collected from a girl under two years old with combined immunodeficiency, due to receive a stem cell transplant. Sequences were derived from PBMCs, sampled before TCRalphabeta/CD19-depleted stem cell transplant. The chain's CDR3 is CASSPTSGRGLSTDTQYF. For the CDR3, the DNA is TGTGCCAGCAGCCCGACTAGCGGGAGGGGTTTGTCCACAGATACGCAGTATTTT.